These 28 T cell receptor beta chains were sequenced from one sample in a study of T cells in tuberculosis. Time point noted: new active TB diagnosis, blood taken before or within 7 days of starting treatment. Some clones are missing from TCRdb's copy, which holds only in-frame ones; the method was immunoSEQ multiplex PCR. The sample lists under 50,000 clones, 94% occurring once. This specimen consisted of PBMCs, obtained at tuberculosis diagnosis. These receptors all come from an adult with tuberculosis.

The chain links TRBV7-2 to TRBJ2-7; D gene uncertain. Trimming removed 4 bases at V and 4 bases at J, with 11 bases between. The CDR3 is 13 residues long. Germline V gene lookup returns CDR1 SGHTA and CDR2 FQGNSA. The CDR3 region is CASSYSISYEQYF. DNA of the CDR3: TGTGCCAGCAGCTACTCGATTAGTTACGAGCAGTACTTC.

The CDR3, as DNA: TGTGCCAGTAGTATTCAGGCAGTTAGCACAGATACGCAGTATTTT. Protein product: CASSIQAVSTDTQYF. The chain couples TRBV19 to TRBJ2-3; no clear D gene. CDR1 and CDR2 from the germline V gene are LNHDA and SQIVND (reference sequence). V shed 3 bases and J shed 0 bases, with 10 bases lying between them. The CDR3 has 15 residues.

This clone has only one observation. J is TRBJ2-2 and V is TRBV5-1, with D perhaps matching TRBD2 (7 bases). In germline, CDR1 is SGHRS, CDR2 YFSETQ. CDR3 length equals 15 residues. Trimming removed 7 bases at V and 1 base at J, with 14 bases between. The CDR3: CASSRGGGNTGELFF. CDR3 nucleotide sequence: TGCGCCAGCTCCCGCGGGGGCGGGAACACCGGGGAGCTGTTTTTT. The entire variable domain, with the rest obtained from reference TRBV5-1 and TRBJ2-2, is as follows: KAGVTQTPRYLIKTRGQQVTLSCSPISGHRSVSWYQQTPGQGLQFLFEYFSETQRNKGNFPGRFSGRQFSNSRSEMNVSTLELGDSALYLCASSRGGGNTGELFFGEGSRLTVL.

The chain recombines TRBV20-1 with TRBJ2-3, with D uncertain. This CDR3 contains 11 residues. The V gene's germline CDR1 is DFQATT and CDR2 SNEGSKA (reference sequence). V was trimmed by 6 bases and J by 4 bases, leaving 8 bases between them. This chain's CDR3 is CSAPRPDTQYF. CDR3 bases: TGCAGTGCGCCGCGCCCAGATACGCAGTATTTT.

The chain has TRBV4-3 and TRBJ2-5, with D perhaps matching TRBD1 (6 bases). Trimming removed 0 bases from V and 4 bases from J, with 9 bases in between. The CDR3 totals 14 residues. Germline CDR1 reads LGHNA; CDR2 reads YSLEER. This CDR3 is CASSQDNRVETQYF. The CDR3 DNA sequence: TGCGCCAGCAGCCAAGACAACAGGGTAGAGACCCAGTACTTC.

The chain carries TRBV10-3 and TRBJ2-3, with D possibly being TRBD1 (5 bases). V dropped 4 bases and J dropped 3 bases, with 14 bases sitting between them. Germline CDR1 is ENHRY and CDR2 is SYGVKD. The CDR3 consists of 15 residues. CDR3 bases: TGTGCCATCAGTGGCCTACAGGCTCCGACAGATACGCAGTATTTT. This encodes CAISGLQAPTDTQYF.

CDR3 bases: TGTGCCATCAGCCCGACAGCCATTGAAGCTTTCTTT. Encoded protein: CAISPTAIEAFF. The genes are TRBV10-3 and TRBJ1-1; D possibly corresponds to TRBD1 (5 bases). This CDR3 spans 12 amino acids. Trimming stripped 6 bases from V and 7 bases from J, with 12 bases between. From germline, CDR1 is ENHRY and CDR2 SYGVKD.

The J gene is TRBJ1-3, the V gene TRBV9; D gene uncertain. The germline gives CDR1 SGDLS, CDR2 YYNGEE. The CDR3 extends over 16 amino acids. Between the trimmed V and J ends, which lost 4 bases and 3 bases, there was a span of 17 bases. CDR3 bases: TGTGCCAGCAGCTTCCCAAGAGGGCGAGGTGGAAACACCATATATTTT. Translated: CASSFPRGRGGNTIYF.

The chain recombines TRBV10-2 with TRBJ2-1; 9 nucleotides line up with TRBD2. The germline V gene has CDR1 WSHSY and CDR2 SAAADI. CDR3 length equals 15 residues. The junction had 11 bases not matched to a gene; V was cut back by 7 bases and J by 7 bases. DNA of the CDR3: TGCGCCAGCACTATATTTGGCGGGGGGGTGAATGAGCAGTTCTTC. Encoded protein: CASTIFGGGVNEQFF.

V usage is TRBV5-1 and J usage is TRBJ2-2; D is possibly TRBD2 (5 bases). This CDR3 has 15 residues. Germline-derived CDR1 and CDR2 are SGHRS and YFSETQ. The germline V and J ends were trimmed by 6 bases and 0 bases, with 12 bases remaining between them. The CDR3 spells CASIGLAPNTGELFF. CDR3 DNA sequence: TGCGCCAGCATCGGACTCGCACCGAACACCGGGGAGCTGTTTTTT.

The V and J genes are TRBV12-5 and TRBJ2-1; no clear D. The CDR3 runs 18 residues. The germline V and J ends were trimmed by 5 bases and 5 bases, with 25 bases remaining between them. Germline CDR1 LGHNT, CDR2 FRNRAP. The CDR3 here is CASGPTPAVAIRDNEQFF. DNA for the CDR3: TGTGCTAGTGGTCCCACCCCGGCAGTCGCTATCCGGGACAATGAGCAGTTCTTC.

V usage is TRBV25-1 and J usage is TRBJ2-3; 10 bases align to TRBD1. The CDR3 length is 16 residues. The germline CDR1 and CDR2 sequences are MGHDK and SYGVNS. V lost 2 bases, J lost 3 bases, and 5 bases stayed unmatched. The CDR3 nucleotides are TGTGCCAGCAGTGAACCCGGGACAGGGGTGACAGATACGCAGTATTTT. This encodes CASSEPGTGVTDTQYF.

V is TRBV10-1 and J is TRBJ1-1; TRBD1 might be the D (6 bases). The germline V gene has CDR1 WNHNN and CDR2 SYGVQD (reference sequence). The V end lost 9 bases, the J end lost 5 bases, and 16 bases lay between the germline ends. The CDR3 extends over 13 amino acids. CDR3 in DNA: TGCGCCAGTAGCAGGGGAGTGACGACTGAAGCTTTCTTT. Translating it yields CASSRGVTTEAFF.

The gene calls are TRBV29-1 and TRBJ2-2; TRBD2 is a possible D gene (5 bases). CDR1 SQVTM and CDR2 ANQGSEA come from the germline V gene. The CDR3 runs 18 residues. V dropped 0 bases and J dropped 0 bases, with 17 bases sitting between them. CDR3 protein: CSVEELPTGKTNTGELFF. Written as DNA, the CDR3 is TGCAGCGTTGAAGAGTTACCAACCGGGAAGACGAACACCGGGGAGCTGTTTTTT.

The chain carries TRBV6-5 and TRBJ2-1; TRBD2 matches at 9 bases. The germline gives CDR1 MNHEY, CDR2 SVGAGI. CDR3 length: 13 amino acids. Trimming removed 8 bases from V and 9 bases from J; junction bases left unmatched: 8. The CDR3 nucleotides read TGTGCCAGCCTCGCGGGGGGGCTTGGTGAGCAGTTCTTC. Protein product: CASLAGGLGEQFF.

J is TRBJ1-5 and V is TRBV5-8; TRBD1 might be the D (5 bases). This CDR3 is built from 16 residues. CDR1 is SGHTS and CDR2 is YDEGEE in the germline V gene. V was clipped by 0 bases and J by 0 bases, with 10 bases between them. CDR3: CASSLGQFYSNQPQHF. CDR3 bases: TGTGCCAGCAGCTTGGGACAGTTTTATAGCAATCAGCCCCAGCATTTT.

The chain carries TRBV9 and TRBJ1-4; D unclear. The CDR3 contains 14 residues. V was shortened by 0 bases and J by 7 bases, with 10 bases between the two germline ends. Germline loops: CDR1 SGDLS, CDR2 YYNGEE. DNA of the CDR3: TGTGCCAGCAGCGTAGACCGGGTCGGTGAAAAACTGTTTTTT. Translation gives CASSVDRVGEKLFF.

This clone was recorded only once. The J gene is TRBJ2-5, the V gene TRBV15, with D uncertain. Trimming removed 0 bases at V and 5 bases at J, with 10 bases between. Per the germline V gene, CDR1 is LNHNV and CDR2 is YYDKDF (reference sequence). The CDR3 loop spans 14 amino acids. CDR3 protein: CATSRDPGGETQYF. The CDR3 nucleotides read TGTGCCACCAGCAGAGATCCGGGTGGGGAGACCCAGTACTTC.

The rearrangement joins TRBV7-2 to TRBJ2-5, with TRBD2 as a possible D gene (6 bases). The V end was cut by 1 base, the J end by 4 bases, with 16 bases between. The germline V gene encodes CDR1 SGHTA and CDR2 FQGNSA. The CDR3 is 16 residues long. CDR3 region: CASSLGSPRGRETQYF. CDR3 bases: TGTGCCAGCAGCTTAGGTTCGCCCCGGGGGAGAGAGACCCAGTACTTC.

The chain combines TRBV5-1 with TRBJ1-1, with D maybe TRBD1 (6 bases). Germline V gives CDR1 SGHRS, CDR2 YFSETQ. V dropped 6 bases and J dropped 4 bases, with 28 bases sitting between them. This CDR3 spans 18 amino acids. CDR3 amino acids: CASNWGHERGARVTEAFF. CDR3 nucleotides: TGCGCCAGCAATTGGGGGCATGAGAGAGGAGCCCGGGTCACTGAAGCTTTCTTT.

V is TRBV4-1 and J is TRBJ1-2; D ambiguous. This CDR3 has 15 residues. Trimming shortened V by 4 bases and J by 1 base, and 13 bases separated the two germline ends. Germline V gene data show CDR1 as MGHRA and CDR2 as YSYEKL. The chain's CDR3 is CASSRSATDNYGYTF. As DNA, the CDR3 is TGCGCCAGCAGCCGATCCGCCACAGATAACTATGGCTACACCTTC.

The chain recombines TRBV6-6 with TRBJ2-7; D is possibly TRBD2 (5 bases). CDR1 is MNHNY and CDR2 is SVGAGI in the germline V gene (reference sequence). V was clipped by 0 bases and J by 7 bases, with 10 bases between them. The CDR3 has 13 amino acids. For the CDR3, the DNA is TGTGCCAGCAGTTACTCGAATTCGGGGGAGCAGTACTTC. This encodes CASSYSNSGEQYF.

The rearrangement links TRBV4-2 to TRBJ2-1, with TRBD1 identical over 8 bases. J lost 6 bases, V lost 4 bases, and 11 bases had no gene match. CDR3 length: 16 amino acids. Germline CDR1 reads LGHNA; CDR2 reads YNFKEQ. CDR3 coding DNA: TGTGCCAGCAGCCTTGATCCGTCGGACAGGGCCAATGAGCAGTTCTTC. This codes for CASSLDPSDRANEQFF.

The rearrangement links TRBV11-2 to TRBJ2-3, with 9 bases lining up with TRBD2. In germline, CDR1 is SGHAT, CDR2 FQNNGV. The CDR3 sequence is 15 residues long. V was pared by 1 base and J by 1 base, with 0 bases of the junction left unmatched. The CDR3 DNA sequence: TGTGCCAGCAGCTTAGGGACTAGCGGCACAGATACGCAGTATTTT. Protein: CASSLGTSGTDTQYF.

This rearrangement joins TRBV5-1 to TRBJ1-2; 9 bases match TRBD1. Per germline, CDR1 SGHRS and CDR2 YFSETQ. This CDR3 has 17 residues. V shed 3 bases and J 3 bases; nucleotides not matched to a gene: 12. This CDR3 reads CASSSRSGTGYYYGYTF. CDR3 sequence (DNA): TGCGCCAGCAGCTCACGTTCCGGGACAGGGTATTACTATGGCTACACCTTC.

This clone was seen a single time. V and J are TRBV14 and TRBJ1-5; no definite D call. V was clipped by 4 bases and J by 6 bases, with 10 bases between them. Germline V gene data show CDR1 as SGHDN and CDR2 as FVKESK. This CDR3 is built from 13 residues. CDR3 nucleotide sequence: TGTGCCAGCAGCCCATCACCCGGTCAGCCCCAGCATTTT. Translating it yields CASSPSPGQPQHF.

J is TRBJ1-3 and V is TRBV10-1; D is perhaps TRBD1 (6 bases). With 6 bases removed from V and 0 bases from J, the gap between germline ends came to 9 bases. This CDR3 is 14 amino acids long. From germline, CDR1 is WNHNN and CDR2 SYGVQD (reference sequence). The CDR3 is CASSGDNSGNTIYF. The CDR3, as DNA: TGCGCCAGCAGCGGGGACAACTCTGGAAACACCATATATTTT.

This chain uses TRBV28 with TRBJ1-5; D is undetermined. Germline CDR1 MDHEN, CDR2 SYDVKM. The CDR3 contains 11 residues. With 3 bases removed from V and 8 bases from J, the gap between germline ends came to 5 bases. CDR3 sequence: CASSLREPQHF. Here the CDR3 DNA reads TGTGCCAGCAGTTTGAGGGAGCCCCAGCATTTT.